This TCR beta chain was identified in a study of OX40 agonist ivuxolimab in advanced cancers. Points from the study as a whole: Relative to CD4+ cells, CD8+ T cells on average had more expanded clones.

With respect to this clone: Its antigen is as yet unknown.

Per germline, CDR1 SGDLS and CDR2 YYNGEE. This CDR3 has 13 residues. With 7 bases removed from V and 3 bases from J, the gap between germline ends came to 11 bases. Repertoires were generated with immunoSEQ multiplex PCR, while TCRdb's copy carries only in-frame clones and drops some. The sample lists 65,000 to 90,000 clones, roughly 88% occurring once. This chain links TRBV9 with TRBJ1-3; D may be TRBD1 (6 bases). The receptor was derived from an adult with an advanced solid tumor such as melanoma, head and neck, liver or kidney cancer. The sequenced sample was CD4+ or CD8+ T cells sorted from blood, obtained in a trial of the OX40 agonist ivuxolimab. This chain's CDR3 is CASATGFGNTIYF. CDR3 bases: TGTGCCAGCGCTACAGGGTTTGGAAACACCATATATTTT.